This T cell receptor (beta chain) was sequenced for a study of cytomegalovirus exposure and HLA in healthy donors (TCRdb year 2017). Notes on the research overall: An earlier analysis of 587 of the donors reported 250 to 300 Gb of sequence data and 95 million to 140 million unique TCR beta sequences obtained from 150 million to 200 million T cells. About 300 gigabases of sequencing data and tens of millions of unique TCR sequences were included in an early release covering about 700 HLA-typed donors. Of the 300 to 500 genotyped donors, 81% were placed in the genetic ancestry cluster associated with self-reported Caucasian donors. The study was designed to test whether signatures of past pathogen exposure could be identified by cataloging public T cell receptors. The T cell repertoires of some 670 subjects were profiled by immunosequencing and related to cytomegalovirus serostatus. Besides the first cohort of approximately 670 subjects, a separate validation cohort made up of around 120 different subjects was used. To predict cytomegalovirus infection status, the study combined high-throughput TCR immunosequencing, statistical association of individual TCRs with disease status, and machine learning. To study patterns of TCR occurrence, a later analysis re-analyzed previously published TCR beta repertoires from 666 donors and added high-resolution HLA genotyping. Rather than using new phenotypic data, the later analysis identified candidate immune exposures from TCR beta sequences and from how often those sequences occurred across donors. In an earlier analysis of a few hundred of the donors, high-throughput TCR beta sequencing was used to judge whether each TCR beta V gene segment behaved as functional or pseudogenic. Alongside the repertoire data, information on donor age, sex, ethnicity and CMV serostatus was compiled. Genome-wide SNP genotypes for about 60% of the roughly 700 donors were used in a later genetic analysis, which treated that subset as a discovery cohort. All discovery cohort repertoires had been generated using a single sequencing platform. Both class I and class II loci were covered by HLA typing, at four-digit resolution. Typing coverage varied by locus: about 629-640 donors for A, B, C, DRB1 and DQB1; more than 500 for DQA1; 606 for DPA1; roughly 450 for DPB1. Because of strong linkage in the cohort, five DR-DQ haplotypes were treated as single units for association and clustering. Across about 380 genotyped donors of the cohort, an average of approximately 200,000 unique TCR beta nucleotide sequences per donor were sequenced, and 15% to 20% of those sequences were non-productive.

Trimming removed 0 bases from V and 0 bases from J; the gene matches leave 4 bases unexplained. The germline V gene yields MGHRA for CDR1 and YSYEKL for CDR2. The CDR3 measures 16 amino acids from cysteine to phenylalanine. Only the CDR3 part of the read is kept: 48 bases, read in frame from the first base. On this clone: This clone's antigen is unknown. Base qualities are not recorded, but no much larger clone differs from it by a single base.

The cohort comprised around 700 healthy bone marrow donors. Cohort members were all nominally healthy when sampled, although unrecorded immune exposures were likely present. The donor tested CMV seronegative and was one of the 352 seronegative cohort members. Every donor gave a peripheral blood sample, and the peripheral blood mononuclear cells from that sample were used for TCR beta sequencing. The Qiagen DNeasy Blood Extraction Kit was used to extract genomic DNA from the blood cell samples. What the study reported, not specific to this receptor: Immune exposure information for the cohort was limited to CMV serostatus. Compared with equally common non-associated chains, HLA-associated TCR beta chains in a later analysis were more clonally expanded and had lower generation probabilities. An earlier analysis of around 600 of the donors showed that most TCR beta V segments appeared in productive rearrangements either about 87% or about 30% of the time, which broadly matched IMGT annotations. Most TCR sequences were seen in very few donors, while some public TCRs were found in many individuals. Sequencing depth was assumed to be roughly uniform across donors in the presence/absence analyses, though that assumption may not hold. In vitro tests confirmed that three of the cytomegalovirus-associated TCR beta chains recognize cytomegalovirus antigens. A cluster of highly shared sequence variants was judged likely to be a technical artifact of the sequencing pipeline. The authors suggested that the approach could potentially be extended to other disease states and immunological phenotypes. Only TCR beta chains were sequenced in this cohort, and the absence of alpha or paired-chain data limited detectable features. The classifier was reported to diagnose cytomegalovirus status with high specificity and sensitivity in both the original and validation cohorts. A later analysis associated 16,951 TCR beta sequences with specific HLA alleles at a false discovery rate of 0.05. A later analysis found that TCR association rates varied across HLA loci, with DRB1 alleles showing the most associated TCRs and HLA-C alleles the fewest. The study gave a list of 150 to 200 TCR beta chains associated with cytomegalovirus. Because counts were too low, roughly 16 rarely observed V segments, including chromosome 9 orphons, were excluded from the earlier analysis of roughly 580 of the donors. In a later genetic analysis, fewer N-insertions in productive TCRs were reported among donors in an Asian-associated ancestry cluster than the approximately 670-donor mean. Because the 87-base-pair reads could not distinguish some IMGT-functional V segments, including TRBV6-2 and TRBV6-3, those segments were excluded. In a later genetic analysis, a missense DCLRE1C variant was associated with V-gene and J-gene trimming of TCR beta chains, and the association was replicated in an independent cohort. Assigning TCR associations to individual alleles was difficult when HLA alleles, especially DR and DQ, strongly co-occurred. Correlated functional status among segregating V segments might be attributable to linkage disequilibrium, but an unknown experimental factor could not be ruled out. Several of the top co-occurrence clusters appeared to be linked to parvovirus B19, influenza, CMV and Epstein-Barr virus, according to a later analysis. HLA typing was unavailable for some donors at each locus, so association tests used only the typed subset. Most CMV-associated TCR beta chains appeared to be HLA-restricted in a later analysis, and the HLA associations seemed to be driven largely by CMV exposure. A further reported finding was that TCR beta sequences accurately predicted the HLA-A and HLA-B alleles for most subjects in the first cohort.

The method was the immunoSEQ multiplex PCR assay. For the multiplex PCR, a mixture combining 60 forward primers for TCR Vbeta segments and 13 reverse primers for TCR Jbeta segments was used. Amplification of the CDR3 region of rearranged TCR beta genes was performed with a multiplex PCR assay on genomic DNA. Amplified TCR beta libraries were sequenced as 87-base-pair reads on the Illumina HiSeq System. As for the authors' bioinformatics: A later analysis counted tens of millions of unique TCR beta chains across the 600 to 850 repertoires, and around 12 million of these chains were shared by at least two donors. Raw reads were error-corrected and collapsed into unique sequences by a nearest-neighbor algorithm in which closely related sequences were merged to remove PCR and sequencing errors. Alignment of CDR3 sequences to IMGT reference sequences was used to assign V, D and J gene segments. For a sequence to be retained, at least a six-nucleotide match to both a V gene segment and a J gene segment was required. Rearrangements were called productive when the CDR3 lacked stop codons and stayed in frame with V and J; all others were non-productive. Following IMGT convention, CDR3 was defined as the stretch from the second conserved V-encoded cysteine up to the conserved J-encoded phenylalanine. The earlier analysis of a few hundred of the donors excluded sequences that lacked an unambiguous match to a single V gene segment. An earlier analysis of approximately 590 of the donors called V segments functional above 56.7% productive rearrangements and segregating when the between-donor standard deviation exceeded 5%. To diagnose cytomegalovirus status from the catalog of TCR beta chain sequences, a statistical classification framework was built. A later analysis assigned V and J genes by comparing TCR nucleotide sequences with IMGT/GENE-DB human TR gene sequences. Using the TCRdist pipeline, a later analysis assigned CDR3 sequences along with most-parsimonious VDJ recombination scenarios. In a later analysis, every TCR beta chain was defined by the combination of its CDR3 amino acid sequence and its V-gene family, and reads without a unique V-gene family were dropped. As a way to deal with suspected cross-contamination and a sequencing artifact, a later analysis dropped roughly 600 nucleotide sequences that were highly shared and had low generation probability. In a later analysis, a clonal expansion index was calculated for each public chain from normalized within-repertoire ranks of inferred template counts. In a later analysis, generation probabilities were computed with a VDJ recombination model fitted to out-of-frame rearrangements, and the resulting probabilities were checked against IGoR. In a later analysis, hypergeometric tests were used to score TCR-TCR, TCR-HLA and TCR-CMV co-occurrence, with a repertoire-size bias correction applied to TCR pairs. A later analysis estimated false discovery rates by permuting HLA or CMV assignments 20 times. A later analysis grouped co-occurring TCRs with DBSCAN, adding TCRdist sequence similarity when clustering within HLA-allele-positive subsets. Co-occurrence clustering excluded repertoires with fewer than 30,000 or more than 120,000 public chains, plus five with anomalous nucleotide sharing. Entries here come from immuneACCESS through TCRdb and include only in-frame sequences with V and J called. Some clones fail to appear in such tables; in the studies checked, an unresolved V gene covers under half of the shortfall, and the cause of the remainder is unknown. The V and J calls and the clone size are those of that table, but D and trimming were determined from the DNA. In all, the sample holds some 120,000 clones, and approximately 78% of those were seen once. The biggest ten clones account for less than 4.5% of the sample.

Sequenced sample: PBMCs. The chain is assembled from TRBV4-1 and TRBJ1-1; a stretch of 7 junction bases matches TRBD1. The source is a man aged 40-49 years in good health and CMV-seronegative. The bases read TGCGCCAGCAGCCAAGAGGGACAGCCGATGAACACTGAAGCTTTCTTT. Its translation is CASSQEGQPMNTEAFF.